The 21 T cell receptor beta chains below were found in one sample sequenced in a study of blood T cell repertoires in COVID-19. Measured with immunoSEQ multiplex PCR; TCRdb has only the in-frame clones, and not every one. The sample yields roughly 360,000 clones, roughly 90% seen once. The sample consisted of PBMCs or T cells enriched from blood (not recorded which). The receptors were sampled from a woman aged 25 to 45 with acute COVID-19.

The chain carries TRBV28 and TRBJ1-2; 7 nucleotides align to TRBD1. The CDR3 runs 12 residues. V dropped 5 bases and J dropped 8; count of bases not matched to a gene: 5. The germline CDR1 and CDR2 sequences are MDHEN and SYDVKM. The CDR3 is CASSPGGYGYTF. CDR3 DNA: TGTGCCAGCAGTCCAGGGGGGTACGGCTACACCTTC.

This sequence joins TRBV7-2 and TRBJ1-1; 8 nucleotides agree with TRBD1. This CDR3 spans 14 amino acids. After removal of 0 bases from V and 11 bases from J, the junction contained 8 bases not matched to a gene. Germline-derived CDR1 and CDR2 are SGHTA and FQGNSA. The CDR3: CASSLAPQGVGAFF. The CDR3 DNA follows: TGTGCCAGCAGCTTAGCGCCACAGGGGGTAGGGGCTTTCTTT.

The J gene is TRBJ1-2, the V gene TRBV19; 7 bases line up with TRBD1. Germline assignment: CDR1 LNHDA and CDR2 SQIVND (reference sequence). V shed 8 bases and J 1 base; nucleotides not matched to a gene: 10. This CDR3 comprises 15 residues. The CDR3 sequence is CASFSYRDSNYGYTF. The CDR3 region has the DNA TGTGCCAGTTTCTCGTACCGGGACAGTAACTATGGCTACACCTTC.

The gene calls are TRBV5-1 and TRBJ2-3; 9 positions match TRBD2. Trimming removed 2 bases from V and 4 bases from J; junction bases left unmatched: 8. This CDR3 comprises 16 residues. Germline V gene data show CDR1 as SGHRS and CDR2 as YFSETQ. The CDR3 sequence is CASSLLAGALADTQYF. CDR3 coding DNA: TGCGCCAGCAGCTTATTAGCGGGGGCCCTGGCAGATACGCAGTATTTT. Full variable domain (remainder filled in from reference TRBV5-1 and TRBJ2-3): KAGVTQTPRYLIKTRGQQVTLSCSPISGHRSVSWYQQTPGQGLQFLFEYFSETQRNKGNFPGRFSGRQFSNSRSEMNVSTLELGDSALYLCASSLLAGALADTQYFGPGTRLTVL.

CDR3: CASSLAPGRVGSPLHF. Written as DNA, the CDR3 is TGCGCCAGCAGCTTGGCTCCAGGGCGTGTAGGATCACCCCTCCACTTT. The chain links TRBV5-1 to TRBJ1-6, with a weak D call TRBD1 (5 bases). The V end was cut by 0 bases, the J end by 10 bases, with 17 bases between. The CDR3 consists of 16 residues. The germline gives CDR1 SGHRS, CDR2 YFSETQ.

This rearrangement joins TRBV27 to TRBJ1-2; 7 bases are a match to TRBD1. From germline, CDR1 is MNHEY and CDR2 SMNVEV (reference sequence). The CDR3 sequence is 14 residues long. The J segment lost 5 bases and the V segment lost 6 bases, leaving 9 bases of the junction unmatched. The CDR3 is CASSDTGQIYGYTF. Here the CDR3 DNA reads TGTGCCAGCAGCGATACGGGACAGATATATGGCTACACCTTC.

This chain uses TRBV5-4 with TRBJ1-1, with 7 bases identical to TRBD1. This CDR3 has 13 residues. V gave up 5 bases and J gave up 12 bases; unmatched junction bases: 13. CDR1 is SGHNT, CDR2 YYREEE, per germline (reference sequence). CDR3 region: CASSRTGDSKTFF. In DNA form, the CDR3 reads TGTGCCAGCAGTCGGACCGGGGACAGTAAAACTTTCTTT. The full variable domain, with the rest looked up from reference TRBV5-4 and TRBJ1-1, is ETGVTQSPTHLIKTRGQQVTLRCSSQSGHNTVSWYQQALGQGPQFIFQYYREEENGRGNFPPRFSGLQFPNYSSELNVNALELDDSALYLCASSRTGDSKTFFGQGTRLTVV.

CDR3 nucleotide sequence: TGTGCCAGCAGCCAAGAACGGACTGCCTTCTATGGCTACACCTTC. This sequence encodes CASSQERTAFYGYTF. This rearrangement joins TRBV3-1 (or the pseudogene TRBV3-2) to TRBJ1-2; D not resolved. V was pared by 0 bases and J by 4 bases, with 12 bases between. Germline V gene sequence: CDR1 LGHDT, CDR2 YNNKEL (reference sequence). The CDR3 is 15 amino acids.

V is TRBV7-2 and J is TRBJ1-2; D gene uncertain. The V gene lost 0 bases and the J gene lost 1 base, with 12 bases spanning the gap. CDR1 is SGHTA and CDR2 is FQGNSA in the germline V gene. The CDR3 runs 16 residues. This CDR3 is CASSLASRTVNYGYTF. The CDR3 bases are TGTGCCAGCAGCTTAGCGAGCCGGACTGTTAACTATGGCTACACCTTC. The variable domain in full, with the rest retrieved from reference TRBV7-2 and TRBJ1-2, is GAGVSQSPSNKVTEKGKDVELRCDPISGHTALYWYRQSLGQGLEFLIYFQGNSAPDKSGLPSDRFSAERTGGSVSTLTIQRTQQEDSAVYLCASSLASRTVNYGYTFGSGTRLTVV.

The V call is TRBV2, the J call TRBJ2-1; no reliable D call. The V gene lost 8 bases and the J gene lost 6 bases, with 11 bases spanning the gap. Germline V CDR1 and CDR2: SNHLY, FYNNEI. This CDR3 has 12 amino acids. CDR3 sequence reads: CASHLGLNEQFF. In nucleotides, the CDR3 is TGTGCCAGCCACCTAGGCCTCAATGAGCAGTTCTTC. Variable domain in full (rest from reference TRBV2 and TRBJ2-1): EPEVTQTPSHQVTQMGQEVILRCVPISNHLYFYWYRQILGQKVEFLVSFYNNEISEKSEIFDDQFSVERPDGSNFTLKIRSTKLEDSAMYFCASHLGLNEQFFGPGTRLTVL.

This clone was observed a single time. V usage is TRBV6-5 and J usage is TRBJ2-7; D perhaps matches TRBD2 (5 bases). There are 14 residues in the CDR3. With 6 bases removed from V and 7 bases from J, the gap between germline ends came to 19 bases. The germline V gene has CDR1 MNHEY and CDR2 SVGAGI. The CDR3 DNA reads TGTGCCAGCAGCCGGCCGGACTCCCTGGTAGAGCAGTACTTC. Protein: CASSRPDSLVEQYF.

Comments on this clone: Different DNA sequences within this sample yield the same CDR3. The gene calls are TRBV30 and TRBJ1-1, with 8 nucleotides matching TRBD1. V shed 8 bases, J shed 4 bases, and the junction held 6 bases outside the gene matches. Germline V lookup: CDR1 GTSNPN, CDR2 SVGIG (reference sequence). This CDR3 contains 12 residues. The CDR3 bases are TGTGCCCTCGGACAGGGCGGCACTGAAGCTTTCTTT. Its protein product is CALGQGGTEAFF.

This sequence joins TRBV4-3 and TRBJ2-3; D ambiguous. Trimming removed 0 bases from V and 1 base from J, with 14 bases in between. The CDR3 is 17 amino acids. Per germline, CDR1 LGHNA and CDR2 YSLEER. The CDR3 DNA reads as TGCGCCAGCAGCCAAGATTTGTCCCCTACTCGCACAGATACGCAGTATTTT. It translates to CASSQDLSPTRTDTQYF.

The chain has TRBV5-1 and TRBJ1-2, with no clear D. This CDR3 spans 14 amino acids. Between the trimmed V and J ends, which lost 0 bases and 4 bases, there was a span of 10 bases. Germline V gene data show CDR1 as SGHRS and CDR2 as YFSETQ. CDR3 nucleotides: TGCGCCAGCAGCTTGGGCACAGTAAGCTATGGCTACACCTTC. It translates to CASSLGTVSYGYTF.

This clone was counted a few times. The identical CDR3 is also encoded by other nucleotide sequences in the sample. CDR3 amino acids: CASSTQGNTEAFF. The CDR3 region has the DNA TGTGCCAGCAGCACGCAGGGGAACACTGAAGCTTTCTTT. This chain connects TRBV7-3 to TRBJ1-1; TRBD1 is a possible D gene (5 bases). Germline assignment: CDR1 SGHTA and CDR2 FQGTGA. The CDR3 contains 13 residues. Trimming pared 5 bases from V and 1 base from J, leaving 8 bases between.

This sequence joins TRBV28 and TRBJ2-7, with 13 bases lining up with TRBD2. The length of the CDR3 is 15 residues. Trimming cost V 6 bases and J 7 bases; bases outside gene matches: 9. The germline gives CDR1 MDHEN, CDR2 SYDVKM. CDR3 residues: CASRKLAGGPWEQYF. Here the CDR3 DNA reads TGTGCCAGCAGGAAACTAGCGGGGGGGCCGTGGGAGCAGTACTTC.

This clone was observed a few times. The CDR3 region has the DNA TGTGCCAGTACTAATGACAGGGAAACGCGGGAAGCTTTCTTT. It specifies CASTNDRETREAFF. The rearrangement joins TRBV19 to TRBJ1-1; 7 bases align to TRBD1. This CDR3 region has 14 residues. The J segment lost 8 bases and the V segment lost 7 bases, leaving 13 bases of the junction unmatched. The V gene's germline CDR1 is LNHDA and CDR2 SQIVND (reference sequence).

The genes are TRBV9 and TRBJ2-3; 11 bases map to TRBD2. CDR1 SGDLS and CDR2 YYNGEE come from the germline V gene. This CDR3 contains 20 residues. Trimming removed 0 bases from V and 2 bases from J; junction bases left unmatched: 14. CDR3 DNA sequence: TGTGCCAGCAGCGTAGCCGCGACAGCGCCGGGACTAGCGGTCACAGATACGCAGTATTTT. Protein sequence: CASSVAATAPGLAVTDTQYF.

This clone was counted a single time. V usage is TRBV7-9 and J usage is TRBJ1-3, with TRBD1 matching over 10 bases. J gave up 7 bases and V 6 bases, and 12 bases lay outside the gene matches. The CDR3 has 16 amino acids. CDR1 SEHNR and CDR2 FQNEAQ come from the germline V gene (reference sequence). The DNA for the CDR3 is TGTGCCAGCAGTCGAAATCCGGGACAGGGGAGGAACACCATATATTTT. This translates into CASSRNPGQGRNTIYF.

This chain uses TRBV9 with TRBJ1-3; 7 nucleotides line up with TRBD1. The CDR3 is made up of 17 amino acids. Losses at the gene ends were 4 bases for V and 0 bases for J; bases not matched to a gene: 10. CDR1 is SGDLS and CDR2 is YYNGEE in the germline V gene. CDR3 amino acids: CASSTLSRTGSGNTIYF. The CDR3 DNA follows: TGTGCCAGCAGCACCCTGAGTCGGACAGGCTCTGGAAACACCATATATTTT.

Only one count was recorded for this clone. The chain has TRBV7-8 and TRBJ1-5, with TRBD1 matching over 7 bases. Trimming cost V 1 base and J 3 bases; bases outside gene matches: 6. CDR1 is SGHVS, CDR2 FQNEAQ, per germline. The CDR3 runs to 16 residues. DNA for the CDR3: TGTGCCAGCAGCTTAGAAGGAGGGGGCTACAATCAGCCCCAGCATTTT. Amino acids: CASSLEGGGYNQPQHF.